The clone carrying this T cell receptor (beta chain) has only a few counts. What it binds is not known. The CDR3 is made up of 16 amino acids. Per the germline V gene, CDR1 is SGHKS and CDR2 is YYEKEE (reference sequence). Trimming removed 0 bases from V and 2 bases from J; junction bases left unmatched: 4. This sample stems from a study of cytomegalovirus exposure and HLA in healthy donors. Study overall: T cells numbering about 180 million yielded some 110 million unique TCR beta sequences in an earlier analysis. Of the donors genotyped, approximately 410 in all, about 82% fell in the Caucasian-associated ancestry cluster. Findings of the study overall: Later examination showed HLA-associated TCR beta chains had greater clonal expansion than equally common others. V segments that were indistinguishable, TRBV6-2 and TRBV6-3 among them, were omitted from analysis.

Both 60 Vbeta primers and 13 Jbeta primers went into the PCR. Profiling relied on immunoSEQ multiplex PCR, and the TCRdb table lists in-frame clones only, not all of them. In the table there are a few hundred thousand clones, just under 85% of which are singletons. The clonotype was recovered from a woman aged 40 to 50 in good health and CMV-seronegative. The specimen was PBMCs. This sequence joins TRBV5-5 and TRBJ2-1; 8 bases align to TRBD2. CDR3: CASSLDGGVPYNEQFF. CDR3 bases: TGTGCCAGCAGCTTGGACGGGGGGGTTCCCTACAATGAGCAGTTCTTC.